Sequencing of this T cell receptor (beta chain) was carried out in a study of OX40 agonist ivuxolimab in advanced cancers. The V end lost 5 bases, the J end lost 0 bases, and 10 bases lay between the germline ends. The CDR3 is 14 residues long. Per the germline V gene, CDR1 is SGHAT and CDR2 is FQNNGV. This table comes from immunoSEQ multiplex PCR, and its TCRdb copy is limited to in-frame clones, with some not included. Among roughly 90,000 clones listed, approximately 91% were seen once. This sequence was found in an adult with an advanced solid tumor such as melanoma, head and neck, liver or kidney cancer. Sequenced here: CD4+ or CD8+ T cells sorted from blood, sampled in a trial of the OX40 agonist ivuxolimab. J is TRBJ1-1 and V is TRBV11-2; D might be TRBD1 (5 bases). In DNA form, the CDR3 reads TGTGCCAGCAGCCGAGGACACTTGAACACTGAAGCTTTCTTT. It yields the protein CASSRGHLNTEAFF.